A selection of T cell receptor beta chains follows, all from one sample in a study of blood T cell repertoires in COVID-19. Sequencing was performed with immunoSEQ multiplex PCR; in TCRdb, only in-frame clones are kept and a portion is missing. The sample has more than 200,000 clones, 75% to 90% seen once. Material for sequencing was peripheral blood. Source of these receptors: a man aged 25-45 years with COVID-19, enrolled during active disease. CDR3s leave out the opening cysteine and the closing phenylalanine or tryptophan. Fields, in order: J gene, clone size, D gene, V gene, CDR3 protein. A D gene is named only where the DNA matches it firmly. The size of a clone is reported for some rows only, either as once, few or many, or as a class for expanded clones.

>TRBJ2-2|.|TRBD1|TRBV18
ASSPRQGIGTGELF
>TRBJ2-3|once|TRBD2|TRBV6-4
ASSESGGPTDTQY
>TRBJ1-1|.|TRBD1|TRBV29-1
SVQIRGLNAPNTEAF
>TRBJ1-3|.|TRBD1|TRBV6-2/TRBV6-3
ASSRGTAGNTIY
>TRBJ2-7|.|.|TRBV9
ASSYLPGPPSYEQY
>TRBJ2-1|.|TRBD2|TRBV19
ASSIRAGGLSYNEQF
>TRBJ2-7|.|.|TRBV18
ASSQTDIYEQY
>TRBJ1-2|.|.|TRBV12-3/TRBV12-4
ASTSRFEYGYT
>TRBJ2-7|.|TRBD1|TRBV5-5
ASSLGWRTGPVYEQY
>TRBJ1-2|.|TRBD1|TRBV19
ASTKTGTGLLLNYGYT
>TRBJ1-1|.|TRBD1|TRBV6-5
ASSYDRGFTEAF
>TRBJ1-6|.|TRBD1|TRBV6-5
ASSRTGVGSPLH
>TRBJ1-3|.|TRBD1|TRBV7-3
ASSLHGTGRGNTIY
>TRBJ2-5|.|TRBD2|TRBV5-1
ASSTTSGTPEY
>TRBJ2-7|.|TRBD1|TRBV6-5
ASSYSTGKYEQY
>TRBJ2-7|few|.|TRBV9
ASSANSYEQY
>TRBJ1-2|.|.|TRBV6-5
ASGFPGTGYGYT
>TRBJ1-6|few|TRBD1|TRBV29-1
SVRTGTGSPLH
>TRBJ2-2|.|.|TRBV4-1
ASSQEWQPNTGELF
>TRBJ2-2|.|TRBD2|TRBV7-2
ASSSPLAGVGTGELF
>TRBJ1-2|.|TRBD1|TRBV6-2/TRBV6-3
ASSYNPGQADYGYT
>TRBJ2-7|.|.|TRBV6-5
ASGRAGRYEQY
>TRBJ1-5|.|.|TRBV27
ASSSINQPQH
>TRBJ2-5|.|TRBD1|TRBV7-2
ASSDRDRGLEGTQY
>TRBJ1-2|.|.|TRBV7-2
ASSLDGGAYYGYT
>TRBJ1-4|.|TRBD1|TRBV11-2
ASSRPGTGGEKLF
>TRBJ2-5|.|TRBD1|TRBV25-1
ASSRDRGPQETQY
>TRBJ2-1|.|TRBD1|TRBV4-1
ASSQFSTGGSDEQF
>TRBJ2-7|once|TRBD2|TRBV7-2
ASSLRTSVNYEQY
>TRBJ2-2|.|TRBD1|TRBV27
ASSITTGINTGELF